These 12 T cell receptor beta chains share one sample of origin, sequenced in a study of T-cell reconstitution after alpha-beta-depleted transplantation in children. Preparation of the TCRbeta library involved a method that used unique molecular identifiers. MiXCR, applied by TCRdb to the PCR reads, yields one record per CDR3 protein. Among around 440,000 distinct CDR3 sequences listed, about 11% were seen once. The sample in question was PBMCs, obtained before TCRalphabeta/CD19-depleted stem cell transplant. Source of these receptors: a child younger than 10 with inherited bone marrow failure, due to receive a stem cell transplant.

This clonotype showed up just a few times. The chain has TRBV7-6 and TRBJ2-3, with D tentatively TRBD2 (5 bases). CDR1 and CDR2 from the germline V gene are SGHVS and FNYEAQ. The V gene lost 5 bases and the J gene lost 0 bases, with 15 bases spanning the gap. The CDR3 has 16 amino acids. CDR3 DNA: TGTGCCAGCAGCGACCGGGGAGATCCTAGCACAGATACGCAGTATTTT. It translates to CASSDRGDPSTDTQYF. Together with reference TRBV7-6 and TRBJ2-3, the CDR3 gives the full variable domain: GAGVSQSPRYKVTKRGQDVALRCDPISGHVSLYWYRQALGQGPEFLTYFNYEAQQDKSGLPNDRFSAERPEGSISTLTIQRTEQRDSAMYRCASSDRGDPSTDTQYFGPGTRLTVL.

This clonotype was observed many times. The rearrangement uses TRBV15 and TRBJ2-3; D remains ambiguous. This CDR3 comprises 12 residues. Trimming pared 5 bases from V and 5 bases from J, leaving 8 bases between. CDR1 and CDR2 (germline): LNHNV, YYDKDF (reference sequence). This CDR3 reads CATSAPLDTQYF. As DNA, the CDR3 is TGTGCCACCAGCGCCCCCCTAGATACGCAGTATTTT.

This clonotype was counted ten times or more. The V and J genes are TRBV27 and TRBJ2-7, with 10 positions matching TRBD1. Germline CDR1 reads MNHEY; CDR2 reads SMNVEV (reference sequence). Losses at the gene ends were 5 bases for V and 0 bases for J; bases not matched to a gene: 7. The CDR3 has 16 residues. The CDR3 bases are TGTGCCAGCAGTCTGACAGGGGGCCGCAACTCCTACGAGCAGTACTTC. Translating it yields CASSLTGGRNSYEQYF.

This clonotype showed up just a few times. The chain links TRBV28 to TRBJ2-7, with 10 bases that match TRBD2. The germline V gene encodes CDR1 MDHEN and CDR2 SYDVKM. V lost 6 bases to trimming and J lost 0 bases; unmatched junction nucleotides: 11. The CDR3 has 17 amino acids. The DNA for the CDR3 is TGTGCCAGCAGCAACACAAAGGGACTAGCGCACTCCTACGAGCAGTACTTC. As protein: CASSNTKGLAHSYEQYF.

Ten or more counts support this clonotype. The J gene is TRBJ2-3, the V gene TRBV27, with D perhaps TRBD2 (6 bases). CDR1 is MNHEY and CDR2 is SMNVEV in the germline V gene (reference sequence). The CDR3 sequence is 13 residues long. With 4 bases removed from V and 6 bases from J, the gap between germline ends came to 11 bases. CDR3: CASSYTSLDTQYF. The CDR3 nucleotides are TGTGCCAGCAGTTATACTAGCTTGGATACGCAGTATTTT.

This clonotype has ten or more counts. The V gene is TRBV12-3 or TRBV12-4, the J gene TRBJ1-4; TRBD1 might be the D (5 bases). Trimming left V 6 bases short and J 3 bases short, with 11 bases between. This CDR3 spans 14 amino acids. The CDR3 bases are TGTGCCAGCAGATACAGGCCAGCTAATGAAAAACTGTTTTTT. Protein product: CASRYRPANEKLFF.

In its sample, this clonotype was seen a few times. This chain uses TRBV27 with TRBJ2-1, with 9 bases that match TRBD2. The CDR3 runs 16 residues. The junction had 7 bases not matched to a gene; V was cut back by 0 bases and J by 7 bases. The V gene's germline CDR1 is MNHEY and CDR2 SMNVEV (reference sequence). CDR3 DNA sequence: TGTGCCAGCAGTTTATCGGCGGGAGGGCTTTTTAATGAGCAGTTCTTC. As protein: CASSLSAGGLFNEQFF.

This clonotype came up a few times. The chain is built from TRBV5-1 and TRBJ1-5; 7 bases map to TRBD1. Per germline, CDR1 SGHRS and CDR2 YFSETQ. V lost 4 bases, J lost 3 bases, and 7 bases stayed unmatched. The CDR3 contains 15 residues. The CDR3 DNA sequence: TGCGCCAGCAGCACGTGGGACAGTCTCAATCAGCCCCAGCATTTT. This codes for CASSTWDSLNQPQHF.

The chain employs TRBV5-4 and TRBJ2-1, with unresolved D. V was trimmed by 1 base and J by 4 bases, leaving 9 bases between them. The CDR3 is 14 residues long. CDR1 is SGHNT and CDR2 is YYREEE in the germline V gene (reference sequence). CDR3 in DNA: TGTGCCAGCAGCTTGTACGGCAATTACAATGAGCAGTTCTTC. Amino acid sequence: CASSLYGNYNEQFF.

This chain connects TRBV6-1 to TRBJ2-1; 9 bases align to TRBD2. The length of the CDR3 is 16 residues. The V gene end was trimmed by 4 bases and the J gene end by 5 bases; junction bases not matched to a gene: 9. Germline V gives CDR1 MNHNS, CDR2 SASEGT. The CDR3 protein is CASSGFLAGLNNEQFF. The CDR3, as DNA: TGTGCCAGCAGTGGTTTTCTAGCGGGATTGAACAATGAGCAGTTCTTC.

The rearrangement joins TRBV12-3 or TRBV12-4 to TRBJ1-1, with D perhaps TRBD1 (5 bases). The V end was cut by 7 bases, the J end by 6 bases, with 21 bases between. The CDR3 totals 15 residues. CDR3 region: CASTEGTPRIAEAFF. CDR3 DNA: TGTGCCAGCACCGAAGGGACCCCACGGATTGCTGAAGCTTTCTTT.

This clonotype was picked up many times. The chain carries TRBV25-1 and TRBJ2-7, with D maybe TRBD2 (5 bases). This CDR3 region has 14 residues. Per the germline V gene, CDR1 is MGHDK and CDR2 is SYGVNS. With 0 bases removed from V and 4 bases from J, the gap between germline ends came to 10 bases. CDR3 sequence reads: CASSEYRGNYEQYF. CDR3 DNA: TGTGCCAGCAGTGAATATCGGGGAAATTACGAGCAGTACTTC.